This is a list of T cell receptor beta chains from one sample in a study of blood T cell repertoires in COVID-19. Assay: immunoSEQ multiplex PCR; the TCRdb copy retains only in-frame clones and omits some. The profile shows around 260,000 clones, approximately 87% of them singletons. The sequenced sample was peripheral blood. All receptors derive from a man in his sixties who had recovered from COVID-19. Both conserved end residues are part of each CDR3. Fields, in order: CDR3 DNA, CDR3 protein, clone size, J gene, CDR3 length, D gene, V gene. The D gene is left open where the match is weak. The listing skips clone size in some rows; elsewhere it reads once, few, many or a size class.

CDR3nt: TGTGCCAGCAGCCTAGCGGGGGGAACAGATACGCAGTATTTT; CDR3aa: CASSLAGGTDTQYF; abundance: .; j_gene: TRBJ2-3; len: 14; d_gene: TRBD2; v_gene: TRBV7-3
CDR3nt: TGTGCCAGCAGCCGACTCTTAACTTCCGGGACAGCGAACACCGGGGAGCTGTTTTTT; CDR3aa: CASSRLLTSGTANTGELFF; abundance: .; j_gene: TRBJ2-2; len: 19; d_gene: TRBD1; v_gene: TRBV3-1/TRBV3-2
CDR3nt: TGCGCCAGCAGCTTGTCCCTAAAGACTGAAGCTTTCTTT; CDR3aa: CASSLSLKTEAFF; abundance: .; j_gene: TRBJ1-1; len: 13; d_gene: .; v_gene: TRBV5-1
CDR3nt: TGTGCCAGCAGCCAATGGGTGGCGGGGCCCCTTTACAATGAGCAGTTCTTC; CDR3aa: CASSQWVAGPLYNEQFF; abundance: .; j_gene: TRBJ2-1; len: 17; d_gene: .; v_gene: TRBV3-1/TRBV3-2
CDR3nt: TGTGCCAGCAGCTTTAAGCTAGCGTACACAGATACGCAGTATTTT; CDR3aa: CASSFKLAYTDTQYF; abundance: .; j_gene: TRBJ2-3; len: 15; d_gene: .; v_gene: TRBV7-9
CDR3nt: TGTGCCAGCTCACCACAGGGGAGGGGAGATCAGCCCCAGCATTTT; CDR3aa: CASSPQGRGDQPQHF; abundance: few; j_gene: TRBJ1-5; len: 15; d_gene: .; v_gene: TRBV18
CDR3nt: TGTGCCAGCAGGGACAGTTCCTACGAGCAGTACTTC; CDR3aa: CASRDSSYEQYF; abundance: .; j_gene: TRBJ2-7; len: 12; d_gene: .; v_gene: TRBV27
CDR3nt: TGTGCCACCAGTGATAATCGTGGCGGCTACACCTTC; CDR3aa: CATSDNRGGYTF; abundance: .; j_gene: TRBJ1-2; len: 12; d_gene: .; v_gene: TRBV24-1
CDR3nt: TGTGCCAGCAGCCCGGATAGCGGGAGCGGTGCAGATACGCAGTATTTT; CDR3aa: CASSPDSGSGADTQYF; abundance: .; j_gene: TRBJ2-3; len: 16; d_gene: TRBD2; v_gene: TRBV11-3
CDR3nt: TGTGCCACCAGCAGAGATATTTGGAGAGATCTCTCTGGGGCCAACGTCCTGACTTTC; CDR3aa: CATSRDIWRDLSGANVLTF; abundance: .; j_gene: TRBJ2-6; len: 19; d_gene: .; v_gene: TRBV15
CDR3nt: TGTGCCAGCATTCCCATTGGGGGGGAGACCCAGTACTTC; CDR3aa: CASIPIGGETQYF; abundance: .; j_gene: TRBJ2-5; len: 13; d_gene: .; v_gene: TRBV11-2
CDR3nt: TGTGCCAGCAAGAGGACAGGGGGCTCAAGAAACACCGGGGAGCTGTTTTTT; CDR3aa: CASKRTGGSRNTGELFF; abundance: .; j_gene: TRBJ2-2; len: 17; d_gene: TRBD1; v_gene: TRBV7-8
CDR3nt: TGTGCCAGCAGCTTAGCGACTTCTAGCGGAGGCAGCACAGATACGCAGTATTTT; CDR3aa: CASSLATSSGGSTDTQYF; abundance: .; j_gene: TRBJ2-3; len: 18; d_gene: TRBD2; v_gene: TRBV7-2
CDR3nt: TGTGCCAGCAGTGAAACCCTAGGGGCGCCGGGTACGCAGTATTTT; CDR3aa: CASSETLGAPGTQYF; abundance: once; j_gene: TRBJ2-3; len: 15; d_gene: .; v_gene: TRBV6-1
CDR3nt: TGTGCCAGCAGCCCCGGGACAGCTTACACCGGGGAGCTGTTTTTT; CDR3aa: CASSPGTAYTGELFF; abundance: .; j_gene: TRBJ2-2; len: 15; d_gene: TRBD1; v_gene: TRBV11-2
CDR3nt: TGCGCCAGCAGCTTGGTTTCGGGGTCGAACACTGAAGCTTTCTTT; CDR3aa: CASSLVSGSNTEAFF; abundance: .; j_gene: TRBJ1-1; len: 15; d_gene: .; v_gene: TRBV5-1
CDR3nt: TGTGCCAGCAGCTTAGTGTCAGGGTTCACTGAAGCTTTCTTT; CDR3aa: CASSLVSGFTEAFF; abundance: .; j_gene: TRBJ1-1; len: 14; d_gene: .; v_gene: TRBV7-9
CDR3nt: TGTGCCAGCAGCTACAGGGGGAGCAATCAGCCCCAGCATTTT; CDR3aa: CASSYRGSNQPQHF; abundance: .; j_gene: TRBJ1-5; len: 14; d_gene: TRBD1; v_gene: TRBV27
CDR3nt: TGTGCCAGCAGTGAGACGGACAGGCCACCCTCCTACGAGCAGTACTTC; CDR3aa: CASSETDRPPSYEQYF; abundance: .; j_gene: TRBJ2-7; len: 16; d_gene: TRBD1; v_gene: TRBV6-1
CDR3nt: TGTGCCAGCAGTTTAAGTGGTTTAGCGACGGATGAGCAGTTCTTC; CDR3aa: CASSLSGLATDEQFF; abundance: .; j_gene: TRBJ2-1; len: 15; d_gene: .; v_gene: TRBV28
CDR3nt: TGTGCCAGTAGTCTCCGGGGGGGGCCTTCCTACGAGCAGTACTTC; CDR3aa: CASSLRGGPSYEQYF; abundance: .; j_gene: TRBJ2-7; len: 15; d_gene: TRBD2; v_gene: TRBV19
CDR3nt: TGTGCCAGCTCACCCTCGCGGGGGAATTACAATGAGCAGTTCTTC; CDR3aa: CASSPSRGNYNEQFF; abundance: once; j_gene: TRBJ2-1; len: 15; d_gene: TRBD2; v_gene: TRBV18
CDR3nt: TGTGCCAGCAGTCCGACTAGCGGCCCTACCATGGCCTACAATGAGCAGTTCTTC; CDR3aa: CASSPTSGPTMAYNEQFF; abundance: once; j_gene: TRBJ2-1; len: 18; d_gene: TRBD2; v_gene: TRBV6-4
CDR3nt: TGTGCCAGCAGCCCACAGGTCTCGAACACTGAAGCTTTCTTT; CDR3aa: CASSPQVSNTEAFF; abundance: .; j_gene: TRBJ1-1; len: 14; d_gene: .; v_gene: TRBV11-1
CDR3nt: TGTGCCAGCAGCTGCTTTAGGGAGGGTAAGTACTACGAGCAGTACTTC; CDR3aa: CASSCFREGKYYEQYF; abundance: .; j_gene: TRBJ2-7; len: 16; d_gene: TRBD2; v_gene: TRBV7-9
CDR3nt: TGTGCCAGCAGCCAAGTAACAGCGGGAGGTATGAATACGCAGTATTTT; CDR3aa: CASSQVTAGGMNTQYF; abundance: .; j_gene: TRBJ2-3; len: 16; d_gene: TRBD2; v_gene: TRBV3-1/TRBV3-2
CDR3nt: TGCGCCAGCAGCTTTGACAGGGCTAACTATGGCCACACCTTC; CDR3aa: CASSFDRANYGHTF; abundance: .; j_gene: TRBJ1-2; len: 14; d_gene: TRBD1; v_gene: TRBV5-1
CDR3nt: TGTGCCAGCGGGCGGGGCGTAGGGAGTGGCTACACCTTC; CDR3aa: CASGRGVGSGYTF; abundance: .; j_gene: TRBJ1-2; len: 13; d_gene: .; v_gene: TRBV6-5
CDR3nt: TGTGCCAGCAGCGCTCCCAGGGGTCGGGCCTACGAGCAGTACTTC; CDR3aa: CASSAPRGRAYEQYF; abundance: .; j_gene: TRBJ2-7; len: 15; d_gene: .; v_gene: TRBV11-2
CDR3nt: TGTGCCAGCAGGCGTCCCGGGACTATCACAGATACGCAGTATTTT; CDR3aa: CASRRPGTITDTQYF; abundance: .; j_gene: TRBJ2-3; len: 15; d_gene: TRBD2; v_gene: TRBV27
CDR3nt: TGCGCCAGCAGCCCCCGGAACGGAGCCTACGAGCAGTACTTC; CDR3aa: CASSPRNGAYEQYF; abundance: .; j_gene: TRBJ2-7; len: 14; d_gene: .; v_gene: TRBV5-1
CDR3nt: TGTGCCAGCAGTGACAGGGAAAATCAGCCCCAGCATTTT; CDR3aa: CASSDRENQPQHF; abundance: .; j_gene: TRBJ1-5; len: 13; d_gene: .; v_gene: TRBV2
CDR3nt: TGTGCCAGCAGCCGACAGGGGGCGATGGGCAATGAGCAGTTCTTC; CDR3aa: CASSRQGAMGNEQFF; abundance: .; j_gene: TRBJ2-1; len: 15; d_gene: TRBD1; v_gene: TRBV7-3
CDR3nt: TGTGCCAGCAGAGAAGCGGGTGGACAGCCCCAGCATTTT; CDR3aa: CASREAGGQPQHF; abundance: .; j_gene: TRBJ1-5; len: 13; d_gene: .; v_gene: TRBV28
CDR3nt: TGTGCCAGCCGCACCAGGGTAGTTGGGGAAAATCAGCCCCAGCATTTT; CDR3aa: CASRTRVVGENQPQHF; abundance: few; j_gene: TRBJ1-5; len: 16; d_gene: .; v_gene: TRBV28
CDR3nt: TGTGCCAGCAGTTTACCCCAATCCTACGAGCAGTACTTC; CDR3aa: CASSLPQSYEQYF; abundance: .; j_gene: TRBJ2-7; len: 13; d_gene: .; v_gene: TRBV12-3/TRBV12-4
CDR3nt: TGTGCCAGCAGCGTACAGGGCTACGAGCAGTACTTC; CDR3aa: CASSVQGYEQYF; abundance: once; j_gene: TRBJ2-7; len: 12; d_gene: .; v_gene: TRBV7-9
CDR3nt: TGTGCCAGCAGTCCCGGAACAGGGGGCCACACTGAAGCTTTCTTT; CDR3aa: CASSPGTGGHTEAFF; abundance: .; j_gene: TRBJ1-1; len: 15; d_gene: TRBD1; v_gene: TRBV28